The TCR beta chain under discussion was sequenced for a study of blood T cells in healthy people across ages. Per germline, CDR1 SEHNR and CDR2 FQNEAQ (reference sequence). This CDR3 has 14 residues. Primers used in a second PCR of roughly 6 to 11 cycles were a sample-barcoded 5' primer and a J-beta primer mix. A template-switch adaptor that had 12 random nucleotides put a tag on each cDNA molecule. TCRdb re-called the 5' RACE reads with MiXCR, one entry per CDR3 protein. The sample yields around 520,000 distinct CDR3 sequences, about 27% seen once. These data are also associated with another study on T cells of mothers and their children. This second study says: Samples were provided by three healthy Caucasian mothers and their six children.

The receptor's source is a boy aged 2 to 10 in good health. The chain employs TRBV7-9 and TRBJ2-5; D is possibly TRBD2 (6 bases). Judging by the DNA end, TRBJ2-1 fits better; the J call may be wrong. What was sequenced was blood. CDR3 sequence reads: CASSLMGLYNEQFF. The CDR3 DNA reads TGTGCCAGCAGCCTAATGGGACTCTACAATGAGCAGTTCTTC.